These 28 T cell receptor beta chains originate from one sample sequenced in a study of blood T cell repertoires in COVID-19. Repertoires were generated with immunoSEQ multiplex PCR, while TCRdb's copy carries only in-frame clones and drops some. The repertoire has fewer than 250,000 clones, 89% of them found once; the top ten carry about 5%. The sample was peripheral blood. The origin of the receptors is a woman between 40 and 50 years old with acute or convalescent COVID-19.

V is TRBV24-1 and J is TRBJ1-5; no clear D gene. Per the germline V gene, CDR1 is KGHDR and CDR2 is SFDVKD. The CDR3 covers 13 residues. V was shortened by 5 bases and J by 5 bases, with 9 bases between the two germline ends. CDR3 nucleotides: TGTGCCACCAGTGGGGGAGCGGATCAGCCCCAGCATTTT. This sequence encodes CATSGGADQPQHF.

The chain has TRBV7-7 and TRBJ2-7; tentative D call: TRBD2 (5 bases). Trimming took 2 bases from V and 0 from J, leaving 17 bases between them. The CDR3 is made up of 17 amino acids. In germline, CDR1 is SSHAT, CDR2 FNYEAQ (reference sequence). The CDR3: CASSLFRRRESSYEQYV. In DNA, the CDR3 is TGTGCCAGCAGCTTATTTCGACGACGGGAAAGCTCCTACGAGCAGTACGTC.

This chain joins TRBV7-9 and TRBJ2-3, with 11 bases matching TRBD2. Germline V CDR1 and CDR2: SEHNR, FQNEAQ (reference sequence). CDR3 length: 16 residues. V shed 6 bases, J shed 3 bases, and the junction held 8 bases outside the gene matches. Here the CDR3 DNA reads TGTGCCAGCAGTCTAATAGCGGGGGGGCGGACAGATACGCAGTATTTT. This codes for CASSLIAGGRTDTQYF. Full variable domain (outside the CDR3, taken from reference TRBV7-9 and TRBJ2-3): DTGVSQNPRHKITKRGQNVTFRCDPISEHNRLYWYRQTLGQGPEFLTYFQNEAQLEKSRLLSDRFSAERPKGSFSTLEIQRTEQGDSAMYLCASSLIAGGRTDTQYFGPGTRLTVL.

The chain couples TRBV7-8 to TRBJ2-1; TRBD1 aligns across 8 bases. Germline-derived CDR1 and CDR2 are SGHVS and FQNEAQ. The V segment lost 3 bases and the J segment 6 bases; nucleotides outside the gene matches: 10. The CDR3 runs to 16 residues. The CDR3 DNA is TGTGCCAGCAGCTTGGCCAGGACAGGGATTGGCAATGAGCAGTTCTTC. Translated: CASSLARTGIGNEQFF.

The CDR3 DNA sequence: TGTGCCACCAGCAGGGGAGATAGGACTGAAGCTTTCTTT. It translates to CATSRGDRTEAFF. This chain connects TRBV24-1 to TRBJ1-1, with D possibly TRBD1 on 6 matching bases. Trimming removed 7 bases from V and 5 bases from J, with 13 bases in between. The length of the CDR3 is 13 residues. Germline lookup yields CDR1 KGHDR and CDR2 SFDVKD.

The chain employs TRBV5-1 and TRBJ1-1; TRBD1 matches 7 bases. Germline V gives CDR1 SGHRS, CDR2 YFSETQ. There are 14 residues in the CDR3. V was pared by 4 bases and J by 1 base, with 4 bases of the junction left unmatched. For the CDR3, the DNA is TGCGCCAGCAGCATACAGGGGTGGAACACTGAAGCTTTCTTT. Translated: CASSIQGWNTEAFF. The full variable domain, with the rest looked up from reference TRBV5-1 and TRBJ1-1, is KAGVTQTPRYLIKTRGQQVTLSCSPISGHRSVSWYQQTPGQGLQFLFEYFSETQRNKGNFPGRFSGRQFSNSRSEMNVSTLELGDSALYLCASSIQGWNTEAFFGQGTRLTVV.

This clone was counted between two and nine times. The chain couples TRBV24-1 to TRBJ1-2; 9 nucleotides agree with TRBD1. Trimming at V came to 6 bases and at J to 3 bases, leaving 1 base not matched to a gene. Germline CDR1 is KGHDR and CDR2 is SFDVKD. The CDR3 contains 13 residues. The DNA for the CDR3 is TGTGCCACCAGTTGGACAGGGGACTATGGCTACACCTTC. Its translation: CATSWTGDYGYTF.

The gene calls are TRBV18 and TRBJ1-6, with D possibly TRBD1 on 6 matching bases. The CDR3 spans 15 residues. The germline V gene encodes CDR1 KGHSH and CDR2 LQKENI. Deletions cut 2 bases from V and 7 bases from J, with 12 bases between. CDR3 amino acids: CASSPGQLENSPLHF. CDR3 nucleotides: TGTGCCAGCTCACCAGGACAGCTTGAAAATTCACCCCTCCACTTT.

This sequence joins TRBV10-3 and TRBJ1-1; maybe TRBD1 (6 bases). In germline, CDR1 is ENHRY, CDR2 SYGVKD. V was shortened by 2 bases and J by 8 bases, with 9 bases between the two germline ends. The CDR3 loop spans 12 amino acids. CDR3 residues: CAISEGQFEAFF. The CDR3 region has the DNA TGTGCCATCAGTGAGGGACAGTTCGAAGCTTTCTTT.

The CDR3 sequence: CASYWDRNTEAFF. CDR3 nucleotides: TGCGCCAGCTACTGGGACAGGAACACTGAAGCTTTCTTT. The chain carries TRBV5-1 and TRBJ1-1, with 7 positions matching TRBD1. The junction had 4 bases not matched to a gene; V was cut back by 7 bases and J by 1 base. Germline V gives CDR1 SGHRS, CDR2 YFSETQ. The CDR3 contains 13 residues.

This clone was seen only once. The CDR3 is CASSNTWVEGSQYF. The CDR3 DNA sequence: TGTGCCAGCAGCAACACGTGGGTCGAGGGCTCGCAGTATTTT. V is TRBV7-8 and J is TRBJ2-3, with D possibly TRBD2 on 5 matching bases. CDR3 length: 14 amino acids. V gave up 5 bases and J gave up 10 bases, with 19 bases separating them. The germline CDR1 and CDR2 sequences are SGHVS and FQNEAQ.

The chain couples TRBV2 to TRBJ1-1; D remains ambiguous. The germline V gene has CDR1 SNHLY and CDR2 FYNNEI. Trimming shortened V by 0 bases and J by 0 bases, and 11 bases separated the two germline ends. The CDR3 is 16 amino acids. The CDR3 coding sequence is TGTGCCAGCAGTGAAGCGAGGGTTACGCTGAACACTGAAGCTTTCTTT. Its protein product is CASSEARVTLNTEAFF.

This clone has a single count. The rearrangement uses TRBV19 and TRBJ2-2; D possibly corresponds to TRBD1 (5 bases). V lost 6 bases and J lost 1, with 12 bases in between. Germline assignment: CDR1 LNHDA and CDR2 SQIVND (reference sequence). The CDR3 contains 15 residues. Here the CDR3 DNA reads TGTGCCAGTAGGCGGAACAGGATGAACACCGGGGAGCTGTTTTTT. Translating gives CASRRNRMNTGELFF.

The CDR3 DNA is TGTGCCTGGAGCCTACAGAGCTCCTACAATGAGCAGTTCTTC. This translates into CAWSLQSSYNEQFF. The chain couples TRBV30 to TRBJ2-1; D not certain. Trimming shortened V by 3 bases and J by 0 bases, and 9 bases separated the two germline ends. The CDR3 has 14 amino acids. Germline V lookup: CDR1 GTSNPN, CDR2 SVGIG (reference sequence).

The rearrangement uses TRBV10-1 and TRBJ1-2, with 10 bases identical to TRBD1. The germline V gene encodes CDR1 WNHNN and CDR2 SYGVQD (reference sequence). Germline trimming cut 5 bases from V and 8 bases from J; bases unmatched to any gene: 11. The CDR3 loop spans 15 amino acids. CDR3 coding DNA: TGCGCCAGCAGTACTCTAGACAGGGGGCAGGTAGGCTACACCTTC. The encoded protein is CASSTLDRGQVGYTF.

This clone was recorded once. The chain couples TRBV5-6 to TRBJ2-7, with TRBD1 identical over 9 bases. The CDR3 spans 13 residues. Germline V gives CDR1 SGHDT, CDR2 YYEEEE. V gave up 2 bases and J gave up 6 bases; unmatched junction bases: 3. The CDR3 DNA sequence: TGTGCCAGCAGCTTCGGGACAGGGAGCGAGCAGTACGTC. Translating gives CASSFGTGSEQYV.

This clone was seen only a few times. The chain links TRBV6-6 to TRBJ2-2; 11 bases are a match to TRBD2. The germline V gene encodes CDR1 MNHNY and CDR2 SVGAGI (reference sequence). This CDR3 has 16 amino acids. After removal of 7 bases from V and 6 bases from J, the junction contained 10 bases not matched to a gene. The DNA for the CDR3 is TGTGCCAGCATTACAATAGCGGGGGGGCCATCCGGGGAGCTGTTTTTT. This translates into CASITIAGGPSGELFF.

The chain carries TRBV7-9 and TRBJ1-1, with TRBD1 as a possible D gene (6 bases). Germline values: CDR1 SEHNR, CDR2 FQNEAQ (reference sequence). Between the trimmed V and J ends, which lost 0 bases and 0 bases, there was a span of 11 bases. The CDR3 length is 16 residues. The CDR3 coding sequence is TGTGCCAGCAGCTTAGCGCGGACAGCGTTGAACACTGAAGCTTTCTTT. Translation gives CASSLARTALNTEAFF. Drawing the rest from reference TRBV7-9 and TRBJ1-1, the complete variable domain is DTGVSQNPRHKITKRGQNVTFRCDPISEHNRLYWYRQTLGQGPEFLTYFQNEAQLEKSRLLSDRFSAERPKGSFSTLEIQRTEQGDSAMYLCASSLARTALNTEAFFGQGTRLTVV.

This chain connects TRBV7-9 to TRBJ2-1, with TRBD2 identical over 11 bases. This CDR3 is built from 14 residues. Trimming took 5 bases from V and 7 from J; bases not matched to a gene: 4. The germline CDR1 and CDR2 sequences are SEHNR and FQNEAQ (reference sequence). CDR3 region: CASSNSGGANEQFF. The CDR3 nucleotides read TGTGCCAGCAGCAATAGCGGGGGGGCAAATGAGCAGTTCTTC.

V usage is TRBV24-1 and J usage is TRBJ2-3, with TRBD1 as a possible D gene (5 bases). This CDR3 spans 11 amino acids. Trimming cost V 9 bases and J 11 bases, with 14 bases left between them. The germline CDR1 and CDR2 sequences are KGHDR and SFDVKD. Here the CDR3 reads CATGDSRKQYF. The DNA of the CDR3 is TGTGCCACCGGAGACAGCCGGAAGCAGTATTTT.

The chain links TRBV7-9 to TRBJ1-4, with 8 bases fitting TRBD1. CDR1 and CDR2 from the germline V gene are SEHNR and FQNEAQ (reference sequence). The CDR3 totals 15 residues. Trimming took 0 bases from V and 7 from J; bases not matched to a gene: 4. DNA for the CDR3: TGTGCCAGCAGCTTAGCAGGACAGGGCGTTGAAAAACTGTTTTTT. Protein sequence: CASSLAGQGVEKLFF. The full variable domain, completed using reference TRBV7-9 and TRBJ1-4, is DTGVSQNPRHKITKRGQNVTFRCDPISEHNRLYWYRQTLGQGPEFLTYFQNEAQLEKSRLLSDRFSAERPKGSFSTLEIQRTEQGDSAMYLCASSLAGQGVEKLFFGSGTQLSVL.

This chain connects TRBV5-1 to TRBJ1-1; 8 bases agree with TRBD1. The CDR3 runs 14 residues. Germline V gives CDR1 SGHRS, CDR2 YFSETQ. After removal of 4 bases from V and 5 bases from J, the junction contained 7 bases not matched to a gene. The CDR3 region has the DNA TGCGCCAGCAGCCCCGGACAGGGTGGTACTGAAGCTTTCTTT. This translates into CASSPGQGGTEAFF.

V usage is TRBV24-1 and J usage is TRBJ1-5; TRBD1 is a possible D gene (5 bases). CDR1 is KGHDR and CDR2 is SFDVKD in the germline V gene. The CDR3 covers 14 residues. V was shortened by 0 bases and J by 9 bases, with 11 bases between the two germline ends. CDR3 sequence (DNA): TGTGCCACCAGTGATTTGAAGGGGTTGGGGCCCCAGCATTTT. Translation: CATSDLKGLGPQHF.

The chain has TRBV20-1 and TRBJ2-1, with D perhaps TRBD2 (5 bases). Germline V CDR1 and CDR2: DFQATT, SNEGSKA (reference sequence). The CDR3 has 15 residues. The V end was cut by 3 bases, the J end by 9 bases, with 21 bases between. CDR3 amino acids: CSASPNPYGESEQFF. The CDR3 DNA sequence: TGCAGTGCTAGTCCCAACCCATACGGGGAATCTGAGCAGTTCTTC.

The gene calls are TRBV19 and TRBJ1-5, with 8 bases lining up with TRBD1. The germline V gene has CDR1 LNHDA and CDR2 SQIVND (reference sequence). The CDR3 consists of 18 residues. Unmatched junction bases numbered 14, after V lost 5 bases and J lost 2 bases. Here the CDR3 reads CASSPMDRVRLGNQPQHF. CDR3 nucleotide sequence: TGTGCCAGTAGTCCGATGGACAGGGTGAGGCTGGGCAATCAGCCCCAGCATTTT.

This clone was detected a few times. The chain couples TRBV2 to TRBJ1-6, with a tentative D call TRBD1 (5 bases). This CDR3 has 12 amino acids. Germline V CDR1 and CDR2: SNHLY, FYNNEI. Trimming cost V 5 bases and J 11 bases, with 10 bases left between them. This CDR3 is CASSLTGTPLHF. The CDR3, as DNA: TGTGCCAGCAGTCTTACAGGTACACCCCTCCACTTT.

The chain is built from TRBV30 and TRBJ1-2, with D perhaps TRBD1 (5 bases). V lost 6 bases and J 6 bases, leaving 11 bases between the germline ends. The CDR3 is 11 residues long. CDR1 is GTSNPN and CDR2 is SVGIG in the germline V gene (reference sequence). The CDR3 reads CACTTGHGYTF. CDR3 coding DNA: TGTGCCTGTACAACAGGTCATGGCTACACCTTC.

The J gene is TRBJ2-5, the V gene TRBV9, with D perhaps matching TRBD2 (6 bases). Trimming pared 4 bases from V and 5 bases from J, leaving 18 bases between. This CDR3 has 15 residues. The germline gives CDR1 SGDLS, CDR2 YYNGEE. The CDR3 nucleotides are TGTGCCAGCAGCCCTTGGGCCCGGGCGGGGGAGACCCAGTACTTC. It encodes CASSPWARAGETQYF.